This TCR beta chain originates from a study of cytomegalovirus exposure and HLA in healthy donors. Germline V gene lookup returns CDR1 SGHTA and CDR2 FQGTGA. The CDR3 totals 13 residues. Trimming cost V 5 bases and J 0 bases, with 7 bases left between them. The PCR was carried out with 60 Vbeta primers and 13 Jbeta primers. Data came from immunoSEQ multiplex PCR; TCRdb stores just in-frame clones and leaves some out. The sample lists about 180,000 clones; approximately 80% were seen once. The TCR sequence derives from a woman between 45 and 65 years old in good health and CMV-seronegative. Sequences were obtained from PBMCs. The genes are TRBV7-3 and TRBJ1-1; D unresolved. CDR3 region: CASSATLNTEAFF. Here the CDR3 DNA reads TGTGCCAGCAGCGCGACACTGAACACTGAAGCTTTCTTT.